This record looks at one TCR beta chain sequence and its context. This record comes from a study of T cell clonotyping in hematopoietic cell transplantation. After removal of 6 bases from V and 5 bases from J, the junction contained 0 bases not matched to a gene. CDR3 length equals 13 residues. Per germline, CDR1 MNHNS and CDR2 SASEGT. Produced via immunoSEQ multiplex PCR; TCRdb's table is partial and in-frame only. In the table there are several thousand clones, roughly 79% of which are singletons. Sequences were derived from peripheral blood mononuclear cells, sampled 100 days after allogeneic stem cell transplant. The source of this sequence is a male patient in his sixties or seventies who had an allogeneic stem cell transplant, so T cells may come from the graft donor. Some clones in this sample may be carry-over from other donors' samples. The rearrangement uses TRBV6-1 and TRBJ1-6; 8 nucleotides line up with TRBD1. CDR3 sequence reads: CASRQGDNSPLHF. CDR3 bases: TGTGCCAGCAGACAGGGGGATAATTCACCCCTCCACTTT.